Sequencing of this T cell receptor beta chain was carried out in a study of Graves' ophthalmopathy and Graves' hyperthyroidism. Overall study: Ophthalmopathy not arising within 18 months of follow-up defined hyperthyroidism as stable.

Only a few counts were recorded for this clonotype. This CDR3 spans 14 amino acids. Trimming took 8 bases from V and 7 from J; bases not matched to a gene: 14. Using RNA transcripts, the TCR beta CDR3 regions were amplified. HTBI-primed first-round RT-PCR preceded second-round multiplex PCR. One entry per CDR3 protein results from TCRdb running MiXCR on the multiplex PCR reads. The top ten clones hold around 10% of a sample with around 1.1 million distinct CDR3 sequences, about two fifths of them seen once. Patients with other autoimmune diseases, uncontrolled infections, pregnancy or lactation were excluded.

The chain carries TRBV12-3 or TRBV12-4 and TRBJ2-7; 7 bases map to TRBD2. Sequences were obtained from peripheral blood or thyroid tissue (not recorded which). The source of this sequence is an adult man with Graves' hyperthyroidism. The CDR3 protein is CASSLLREQGEQYF. In DNA, the CDR3 is TGTGCCAGCTCTCTGTTGCGGGAGCAGGGAGAGCAGTACTTC.